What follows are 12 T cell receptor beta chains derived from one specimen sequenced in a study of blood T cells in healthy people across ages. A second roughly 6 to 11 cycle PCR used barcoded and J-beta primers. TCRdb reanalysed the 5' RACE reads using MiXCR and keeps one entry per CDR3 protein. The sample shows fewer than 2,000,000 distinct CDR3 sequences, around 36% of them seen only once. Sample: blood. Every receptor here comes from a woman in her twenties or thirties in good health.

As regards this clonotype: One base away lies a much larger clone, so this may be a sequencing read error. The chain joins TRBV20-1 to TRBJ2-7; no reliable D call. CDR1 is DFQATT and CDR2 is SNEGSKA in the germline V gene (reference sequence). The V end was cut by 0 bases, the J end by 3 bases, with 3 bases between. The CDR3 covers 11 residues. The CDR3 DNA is TGCAGTGCTAGAGAGGTCTACGAGCAGTACTTC. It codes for CSAREVYEQYF.

The CDR3, as DNA: TGCGCCAGCAGCTTTATAGGTCGAGAGACCCAGTACTTC. It encodes CASSFIGRETQYF. The chain is built from TRBV5-1 and TRBJ2-5; the D is unclear. This CDR3 has 13 amino acids. Trimming pared 2 bases from V and 4 bases from J, leaving 9 bases between. Germline values: CDR1 SGHRS, CDR2 YFSETQ.

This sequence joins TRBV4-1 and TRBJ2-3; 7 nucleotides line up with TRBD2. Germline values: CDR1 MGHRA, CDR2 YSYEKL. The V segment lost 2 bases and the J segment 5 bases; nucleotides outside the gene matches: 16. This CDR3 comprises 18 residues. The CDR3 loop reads CASSQSPWPAGWRDTQYF. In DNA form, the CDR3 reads TGCGCCAGCAGCCAATCGCCTTGGCCAGCGGGATGGAGAGATACGCAGTATTTT.

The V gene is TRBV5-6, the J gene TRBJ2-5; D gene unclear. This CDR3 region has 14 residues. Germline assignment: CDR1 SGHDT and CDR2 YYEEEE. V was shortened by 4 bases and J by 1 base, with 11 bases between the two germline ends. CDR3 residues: CASSSVVAQETQYF. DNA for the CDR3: TGTGCCAGCAGCAGTGTTGTGGCCCAAGAGACCCAGTACTTC.

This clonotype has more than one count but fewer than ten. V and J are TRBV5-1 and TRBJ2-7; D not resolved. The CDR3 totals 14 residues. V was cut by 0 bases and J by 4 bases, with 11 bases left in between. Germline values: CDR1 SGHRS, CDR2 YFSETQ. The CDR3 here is CASSLGGDLYEQYF. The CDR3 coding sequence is TGCGCCAGCAGCTTGGGAGGAGACTTATACGAGCAGTACTTC.

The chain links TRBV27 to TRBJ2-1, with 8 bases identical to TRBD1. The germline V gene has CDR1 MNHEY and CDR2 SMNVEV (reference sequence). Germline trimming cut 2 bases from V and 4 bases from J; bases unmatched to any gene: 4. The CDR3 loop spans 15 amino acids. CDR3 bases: TGTGCCAGCAGTTTAAGACAGGGGTATTACAATGAGCAGTTCTTC. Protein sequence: CASSLRQGYYNEQFF.

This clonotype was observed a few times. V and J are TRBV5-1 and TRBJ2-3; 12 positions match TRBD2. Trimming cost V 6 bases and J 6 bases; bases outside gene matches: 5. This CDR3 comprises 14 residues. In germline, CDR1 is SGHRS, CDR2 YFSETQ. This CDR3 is CASNWTSGMDTQYF. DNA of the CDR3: TGCGCCAGCAACTGGACTAGCGGGATGGATACGCAGTATTTT.

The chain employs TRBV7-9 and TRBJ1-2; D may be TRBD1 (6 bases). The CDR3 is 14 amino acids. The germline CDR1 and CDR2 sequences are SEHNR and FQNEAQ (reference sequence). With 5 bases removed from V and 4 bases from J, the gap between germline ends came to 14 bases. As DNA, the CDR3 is TGTGCCAGCAGCGGTTCGACAGGTTTCTATGGCTACACCTTC. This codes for CASSGSTGFYGYTF. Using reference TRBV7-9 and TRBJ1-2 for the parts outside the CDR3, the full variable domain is DTGVSQNPRHKITKRGQNVTFRCDPISEHNRLYWYRQTLGQGPEFLTYFQNEAQLEKSRLLSDRFSAERPKGSFSTLEIQRTEQGDSAMYLCASSGSTGFYGYTFGSGTRLTVV.

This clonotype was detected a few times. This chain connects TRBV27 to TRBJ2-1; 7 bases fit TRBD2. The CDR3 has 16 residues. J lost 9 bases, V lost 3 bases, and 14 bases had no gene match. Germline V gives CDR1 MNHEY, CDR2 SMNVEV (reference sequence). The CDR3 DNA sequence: TGTGCCAGCAGTTTGATCGGGGGGTCAGTTTTGACTGAGCAGTTCTTC. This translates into CASSLIGGSVLTEQFF.

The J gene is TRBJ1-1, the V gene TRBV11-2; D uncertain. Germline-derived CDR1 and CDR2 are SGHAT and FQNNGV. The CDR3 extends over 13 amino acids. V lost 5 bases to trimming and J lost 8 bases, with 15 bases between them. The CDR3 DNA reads TGTGCCAGCAGCACCGAGGTATCGATGGAAGCTTTCTTT. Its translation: CASSTEVSMEAFF. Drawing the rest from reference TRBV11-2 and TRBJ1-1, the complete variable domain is EAGVAQSPRYKIIEKRQSVAFWCNPISGHATLYWYQQILGQGPKLLIQFQNNGVVDDSQLPKDRFSAERLKGVDSTLKIQPAKLEDSAVYLCASSTEVSMEAFFGQGTRLTVV.

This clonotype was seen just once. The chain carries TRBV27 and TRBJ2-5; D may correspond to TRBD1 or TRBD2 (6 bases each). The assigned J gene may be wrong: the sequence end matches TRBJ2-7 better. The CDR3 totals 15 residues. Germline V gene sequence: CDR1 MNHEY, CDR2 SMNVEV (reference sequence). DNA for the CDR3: TGTGCCAGCATGGGGGGCTCCACCGCTCACTACGAGCAGTACTTC. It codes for CASMGGSTAHYEQYF.

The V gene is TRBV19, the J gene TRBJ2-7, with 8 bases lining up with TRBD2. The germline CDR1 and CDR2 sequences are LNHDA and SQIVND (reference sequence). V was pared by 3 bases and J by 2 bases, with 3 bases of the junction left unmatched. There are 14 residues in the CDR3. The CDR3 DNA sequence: TGTGCCAGTAGTATGTCGGGGGGGCCCTACGAGCAGTACTTC. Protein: CASSMSGGPYEQYF.